The entry that follows covers one T cell receptor beta chain sequence. The data belong to a study of blood T cell repertoires in COVID-19. Turning to the study itself: Material from acute and convalescent COVID-19 was sourced from the United States, Italy and Spain. PBMCs, B-cell-depleted T cells, or T cells were the source of the cDNA or gDNA that made up the material.

In the authors' methods: Estimates of nucleated cell counts were drawn from the amplification of reference gene primers. Clones were sequenced by immunoSEQ multiplex PCR, and TCRdb holds only the in-frame ones, with some missing. The D gene and trimming were derived from the DNA, and the V and J assignments and clone size from that table. This repertoire shows some 80,000 clones, under 85% found once; its top ten account for 9.5% to 10%. In germline, CDR1 is SGHTA, CDR2 FQGNSA. This CDR3 contains 14 residues. V was clipped by 5 bases and J by 2 bases; unmatched bases: 2. The sequenced sample consisted of peripheral blood. The receptor comes from a human donor in a cohort sampled during active COVID-19. The chain joins TRBV7-2 to TRBJ1-5, with 8 bases fitting TRBD1. The CDR3 loop is CASSAQGGNQPQHF. CDR3 DNA sequence: TGTGCCAGCAGCGCACAGGGGGGCAATCAGCCCCAGCATTTT.